In this sample, the clone carrying this TCR beta chain turned up a few times. The sample comes from a study of T-cell memory formation after mild COVID-19. TCRdb reprocessed the 5' RACE reads with MiXCR, giving one entry per CDR3 protein. The sample lists 200,000 to 250,000 distinct CDR3 sequences; around 9.1% were seen once. Germline assignment: CDR1 MNHNS and CDR2 SASEGT. The length of the CDR3 is 16 residues. V was pared by 2 bases and J by 6 bases, with 3 bases of the junction left unmatched. Sequenced: PBMCs or a T cell subset sorted from them (not recorded which). The chain couples TRBV6-1 to TRBJ1-6, with 11 bases that match TRBD1. The source is a man aged 18 to 30 who had mild COVID-19 (a few samples of this study predate the infection). Cell type and time point are not known. CDR3 coding DNA: TGTGCCAGCAGTGAACCGGGACAGGGGGTTAATTCACCCCTCCACTTT. This codes for CASSEPGQGVNSPLHF.